The T cell receptor (beta chain) under discussion was sequenced for a study of T cell changes during pregnancy in multiple sclerosis (dated by TCRdb to the late 2010s). At the level of the whole study: Changes in the T cell repertoire over the course of pregnancy were examined in this study in women with multiple sclerosis.

The germline V gene yields SGHDN for CDR1 and FVKESK for CDR2. The CDR3 runs 12 amino acids, cysteine and phenylalanine included. This entry keeps only the CDR3 DNA: 36 bases, framed from base 1. Trimming removed 3 bases from V and 8 bases from J, leaving 10 bases between the germline ends. In its sample, this clone was seen a few times. There is no known antigen for this receptor. Per-base qualities were not stored, and no clone one base away is much larger. Libraries came from the immunoSEQ multiplex PCR assay. TCRdb retrieved this table from immuneACCESS and kept in-frame rearrangements only. Not all clones are present; in checked studies, unresolved V genes account for under half, and no reason is known for the remainder. Here the sample has tens of thousands of clones; around nine tenths occur a single time. Clones ranked in the top ten supply approximately 3% of the sample.

The source was CD8+ T cells from peripheral blood mononuclear cells, collected before pregnancy. The receptor was derived from a female donor with multiple sclerosis, enrolled in a pregnancy study. The chain is assembled from TRBV14 and TRBJ1-1; no confident D gene assignment can be made. CDR3 loop: CASSHLGGEAFF. The DNA reads as follows: TGTGCCAGCAGCCATTTAGGAGGGGAAGCTTTCTTT.